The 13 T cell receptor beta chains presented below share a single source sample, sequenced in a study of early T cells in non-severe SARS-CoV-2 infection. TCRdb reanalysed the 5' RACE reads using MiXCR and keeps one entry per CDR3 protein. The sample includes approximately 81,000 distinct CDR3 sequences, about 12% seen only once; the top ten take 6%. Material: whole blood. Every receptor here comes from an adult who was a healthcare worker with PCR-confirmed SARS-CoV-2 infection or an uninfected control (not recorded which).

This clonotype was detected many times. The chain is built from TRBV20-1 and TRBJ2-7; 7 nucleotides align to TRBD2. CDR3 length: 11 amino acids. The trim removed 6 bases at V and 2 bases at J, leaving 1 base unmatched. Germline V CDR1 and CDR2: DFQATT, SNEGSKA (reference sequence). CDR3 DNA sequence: TGCAGTGCCCTAGCGGCCTACGAGCAGTACTTC. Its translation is CSALAAYEQYF.

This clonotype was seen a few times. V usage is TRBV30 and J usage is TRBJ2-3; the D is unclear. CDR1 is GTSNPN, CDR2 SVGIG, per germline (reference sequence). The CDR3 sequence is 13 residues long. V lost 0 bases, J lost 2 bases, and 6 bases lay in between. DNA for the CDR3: TGTGCCTGGAGTGTATCGGACACAGATACGCAGTATTTT. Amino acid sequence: CAWSVSDTDTQYF.

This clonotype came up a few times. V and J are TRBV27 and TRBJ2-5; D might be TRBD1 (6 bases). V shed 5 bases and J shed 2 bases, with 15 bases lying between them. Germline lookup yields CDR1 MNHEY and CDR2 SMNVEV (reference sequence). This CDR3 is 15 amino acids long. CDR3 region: CASSHSNRAQETQYF. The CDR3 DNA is TGTGCCAGCAGTCATTCAAACAGGGCGCAAGAGACCCAGTACTTC.

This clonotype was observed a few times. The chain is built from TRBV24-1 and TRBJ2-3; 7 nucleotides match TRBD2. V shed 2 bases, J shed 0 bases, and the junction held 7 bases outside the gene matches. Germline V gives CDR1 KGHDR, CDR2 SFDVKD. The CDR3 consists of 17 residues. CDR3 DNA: TGTGCCACCAGTGATTCCCCTAGCGGTTCTAGCACAGATACGCAGTATTTT. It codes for CATSDSPSGSSTDTQYF.

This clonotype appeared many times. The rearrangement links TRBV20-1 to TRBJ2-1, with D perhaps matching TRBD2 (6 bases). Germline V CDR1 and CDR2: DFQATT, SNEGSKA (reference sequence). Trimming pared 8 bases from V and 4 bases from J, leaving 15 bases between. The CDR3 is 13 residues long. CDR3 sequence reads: CSSSLREYNEQFF. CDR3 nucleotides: TGCAGTTCCTCCTTACGGGAGTACAATGAGCAGTTCTTC.

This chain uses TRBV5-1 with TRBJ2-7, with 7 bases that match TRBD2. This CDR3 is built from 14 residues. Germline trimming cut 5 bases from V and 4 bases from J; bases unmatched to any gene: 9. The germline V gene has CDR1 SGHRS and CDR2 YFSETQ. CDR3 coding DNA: TGCGCCAGCAGAGCTAGCGGAAACTGGTACGAGCAGTACTTC. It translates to CASRASGNWYEQYF.

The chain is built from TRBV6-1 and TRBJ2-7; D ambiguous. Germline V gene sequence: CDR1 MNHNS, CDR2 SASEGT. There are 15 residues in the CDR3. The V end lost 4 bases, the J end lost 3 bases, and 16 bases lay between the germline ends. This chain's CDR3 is CASSAWPLDSYEQYF. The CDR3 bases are TGTGCCAGCAGTGCCTGGCCCCTGGATAGCTACGAGCAGTACTTC.

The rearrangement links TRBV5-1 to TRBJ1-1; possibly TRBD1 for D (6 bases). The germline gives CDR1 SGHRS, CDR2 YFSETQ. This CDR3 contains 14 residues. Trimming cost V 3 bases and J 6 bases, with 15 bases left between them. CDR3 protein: CASSSDSIDAEAFF. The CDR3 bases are TGCGCCAGCAGCTCGGACAGTATTGACGCTGAAGCTTTCTTT.

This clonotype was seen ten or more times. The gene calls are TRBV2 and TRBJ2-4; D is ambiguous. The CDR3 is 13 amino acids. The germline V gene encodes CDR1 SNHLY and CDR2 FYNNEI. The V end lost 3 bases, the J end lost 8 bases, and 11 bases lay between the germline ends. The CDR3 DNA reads TGTGCCAGCAGTGATTCTGCTATGGACATTCAGTACTTC. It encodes CASSDSAMDIQYF.

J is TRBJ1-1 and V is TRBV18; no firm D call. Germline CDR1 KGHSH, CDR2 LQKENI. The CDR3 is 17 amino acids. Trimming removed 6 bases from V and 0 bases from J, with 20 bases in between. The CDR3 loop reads CASSSVPQRNMNTEAFF. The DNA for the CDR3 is TGTGCCAGCTCCTCTGTTCCTCAGCGAAACATGAACACTGAAGCTTTCTTT.

This CDR3 is CASSSPRQPYTDTQYF. The DNA of the CDR3 is TGTGCCAGCAGCTCCCCCCGGCAGCCCTACACAGATACGCAGTATTTT. The rearrangement links TRBV3-1 to TRBJ2-3; D ambiguous. V lost 5 bases and J 2 bases, leaving 17 bases between the germline ends. CDR3 length: 16 residues. Per the germline V gene, CDR1 is LGHDT and CDR2 is YNNKEL (reference sequence).

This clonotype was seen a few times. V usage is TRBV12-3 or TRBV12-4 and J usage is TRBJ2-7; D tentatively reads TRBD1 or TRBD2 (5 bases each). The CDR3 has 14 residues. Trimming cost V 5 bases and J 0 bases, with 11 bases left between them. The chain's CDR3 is CASSLSGTSYEQYF. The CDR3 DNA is TGTGCCAGCAGTCTCTCCGGGACCTCCTACGAGCAGTACTTC.

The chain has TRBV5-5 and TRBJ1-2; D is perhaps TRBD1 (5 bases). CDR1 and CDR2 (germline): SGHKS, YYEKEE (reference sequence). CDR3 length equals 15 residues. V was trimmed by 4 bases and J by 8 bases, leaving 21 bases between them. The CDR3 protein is CASSTGDGTVRGYTF. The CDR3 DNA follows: TGTGCCAGCAGCACCGGGGACGGGACGGTGAGAGGCTACACCTTC.